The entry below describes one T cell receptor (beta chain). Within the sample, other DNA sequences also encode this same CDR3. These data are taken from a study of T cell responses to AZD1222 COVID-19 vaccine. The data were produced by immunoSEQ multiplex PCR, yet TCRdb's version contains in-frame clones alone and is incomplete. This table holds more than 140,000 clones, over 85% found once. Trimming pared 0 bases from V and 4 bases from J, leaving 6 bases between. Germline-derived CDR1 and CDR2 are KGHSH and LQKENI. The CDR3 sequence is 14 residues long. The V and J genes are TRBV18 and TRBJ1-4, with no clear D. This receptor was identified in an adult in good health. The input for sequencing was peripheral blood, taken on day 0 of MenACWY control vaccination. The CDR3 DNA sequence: TGTGCCAGCTCACCACCGTCGAGTAATGAAAAACTGTTTTTT. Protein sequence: CASSPPSSNEKLFF.